This TCR beta chain stems from a study of blood T cell repertoires in COVID-19. As for the study in general: Samples representing acute and convalescent COVID-19 were sourced from the United States, Italy and Spain. From T cells, B-cell-depleted T cells, or PBMCs came the material, which was cDNA or gDNA.

Seattle patients were enrolled while actively infected and followed longitudinally. Per the original methods: Amplifying reference gene primers gave estimates of nucleated cell counts. The repertoire was sequenced with immunoSEQ multiplex PCR; TCRdb's copy has only in-frame clones and lacks some. V and J calls and clone size are given by that table; D and trimming were obtained from the DNA. The sample has roughly 160,000 clones; about 85% are singletons. Germline-derived CDR1 and CDR2 are MNHEY and SVGAGI. The CDR3 consists of 13 residues. V was cut by 2 bases and J by 4 bases, with 6 bases left in between.

The TCR sequence derives from an older man with COVID-19, enrolled during active disease. Sequencing used peripheral blood. The J gene is TRBJ1-3, the V gene TRBV6-5; the D gene is possibly TRBD1 (6 bases). The CDR3 protein is CASSYGQGNTIYF. CDR3 coding DNA: TGTGCCAGCAGTTACGGACAGGGAAACACCATATATTTT.